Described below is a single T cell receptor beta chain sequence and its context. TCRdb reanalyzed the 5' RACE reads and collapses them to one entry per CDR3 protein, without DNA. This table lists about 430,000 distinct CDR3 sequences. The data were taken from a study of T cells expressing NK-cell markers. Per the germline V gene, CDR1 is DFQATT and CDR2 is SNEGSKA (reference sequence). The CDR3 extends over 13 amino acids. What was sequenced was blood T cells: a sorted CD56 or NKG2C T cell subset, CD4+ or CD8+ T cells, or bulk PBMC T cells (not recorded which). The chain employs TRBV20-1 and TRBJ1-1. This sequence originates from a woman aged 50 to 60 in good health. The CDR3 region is CSARRRGSTEAFF.